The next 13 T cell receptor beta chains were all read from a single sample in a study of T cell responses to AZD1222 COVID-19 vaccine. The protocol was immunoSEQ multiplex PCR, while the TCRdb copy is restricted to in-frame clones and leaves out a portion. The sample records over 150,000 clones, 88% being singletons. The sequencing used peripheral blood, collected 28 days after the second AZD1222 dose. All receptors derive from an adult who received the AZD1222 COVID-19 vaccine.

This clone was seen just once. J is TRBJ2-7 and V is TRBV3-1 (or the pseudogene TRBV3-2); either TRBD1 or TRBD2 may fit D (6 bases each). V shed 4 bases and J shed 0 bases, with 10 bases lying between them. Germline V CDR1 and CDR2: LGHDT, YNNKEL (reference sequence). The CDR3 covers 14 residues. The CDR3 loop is CASSLGGGSYEQYF. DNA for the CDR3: TGTGCCAGCAGCCTCGGAGGGGGCTCCTACGAGCAGTACTTC.

The CDR3 sequence is CASSSYRGNEQYF. The DNA of the CDR3 is TGTGCCAGCAGTTCCTACAGGGGAAACGAGCAGTACTTC. This chain uses TRBV2 with TRBJ2-7; 7 bases map to TRBD1. Per the germline V gene, CDR1 is SNHLY and CDR2 is FYNNEI. This CDR3 contains 13 residues. The V and J ends lost 5 bases and 5 bases, in that order; junction bases with no gene match: 6.

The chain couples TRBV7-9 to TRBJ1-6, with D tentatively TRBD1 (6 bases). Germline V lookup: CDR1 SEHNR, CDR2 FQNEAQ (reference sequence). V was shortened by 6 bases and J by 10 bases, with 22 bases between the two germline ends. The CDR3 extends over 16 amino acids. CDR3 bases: TGTGCCAGCAGTAATACCAGGGGTCAGGGAGGATCACCCCTCCACTTT. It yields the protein CASSNTRGQGGSPLHF.

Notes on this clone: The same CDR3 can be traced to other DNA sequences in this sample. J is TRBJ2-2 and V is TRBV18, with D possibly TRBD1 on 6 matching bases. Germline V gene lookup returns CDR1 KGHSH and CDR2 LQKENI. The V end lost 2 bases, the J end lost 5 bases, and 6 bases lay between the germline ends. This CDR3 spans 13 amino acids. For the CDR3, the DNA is TGTGCCAGCTCACCAACAGGGACCGGGGAGCTGTTTTTT. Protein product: CASSPTGTGELFF.

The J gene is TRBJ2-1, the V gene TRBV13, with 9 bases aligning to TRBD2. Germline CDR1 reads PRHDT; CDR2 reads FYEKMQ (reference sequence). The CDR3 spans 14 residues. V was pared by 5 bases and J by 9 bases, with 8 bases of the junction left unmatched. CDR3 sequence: CASSQGTSSREQFF. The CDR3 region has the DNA TGTGCCAGCAGCCAAGGGACTAGCTCCCGTGAGCAGTTCTTC.

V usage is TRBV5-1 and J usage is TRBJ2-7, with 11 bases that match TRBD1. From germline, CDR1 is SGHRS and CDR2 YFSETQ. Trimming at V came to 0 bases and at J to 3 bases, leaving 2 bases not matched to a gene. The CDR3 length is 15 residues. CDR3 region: CASSLEGTGGYEQYF. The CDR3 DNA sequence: TGCGCCAGCAGCTTGGAGGGGACAGGGGGCTACGAGCAGTACTTC.

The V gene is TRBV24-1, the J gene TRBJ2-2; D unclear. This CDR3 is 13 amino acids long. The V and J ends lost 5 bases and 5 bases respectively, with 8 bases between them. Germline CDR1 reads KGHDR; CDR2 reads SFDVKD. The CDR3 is CATSVRETGELFF. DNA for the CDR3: TGTGCCACCAGTGTAAGGGAAACCGGGGAGCTGTTTTTT.

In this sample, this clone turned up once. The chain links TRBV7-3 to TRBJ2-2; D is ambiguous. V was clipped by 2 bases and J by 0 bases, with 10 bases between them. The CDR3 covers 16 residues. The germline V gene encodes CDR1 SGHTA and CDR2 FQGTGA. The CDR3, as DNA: TGTGCCAGCAGCTTATCGGTGGGCGCGAACACCGGGGAGCTGTTTTTT. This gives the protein CASSLSVGANTGELFF.

CDR3 DNA: TGTGCCAGCAGTGTCAGCGGGGGTCCCCATGGGCAGTATTTT. Translation: CASSVSGGPHGQYF. The rearrangement links TRBV2 to TRBJ2-3; 8 bases are shared with TRBD2. Germline CDR1 SNHLY, CDR2 FYNNEI. CDR3 length: 14 residues. J gave up 11 bases and V 4 bases, and 11 bases lay outside the gene matches.

The CDR3 loop reads CASSPGPANTEAFF. CDR3 nucleotides: TGTGCCAGCAGCCCCGGACCAGCGAACACTGAAGCTTTCTTT. V is TRBV7-2 and J is TRBJ1-1; D is unresolved. The germline V and J ends were trimmed by 5 bases and 1 base, with 11 bases remaining between them. The CDR3 is 14 amino acids. Germline CDR1 reads SGHTA; CDR2 reads FQGNSA.

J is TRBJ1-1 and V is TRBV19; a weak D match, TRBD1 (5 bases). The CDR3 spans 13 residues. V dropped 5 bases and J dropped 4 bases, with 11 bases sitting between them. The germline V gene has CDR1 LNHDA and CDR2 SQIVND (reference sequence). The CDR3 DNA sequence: TGTGCCAGTAGTGAGGGGCTGAGCACTGAAGCTTTCTTT. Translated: CASSEGLSTEAFF.

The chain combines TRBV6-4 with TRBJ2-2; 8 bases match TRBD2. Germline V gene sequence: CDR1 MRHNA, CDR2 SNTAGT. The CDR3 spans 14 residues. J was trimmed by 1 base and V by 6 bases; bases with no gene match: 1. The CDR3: CASSLAGNTGELFF. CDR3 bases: TGTGCCAGCAGCCTAGCGGGGAACACCGGGGAGCTGTTTTTT.

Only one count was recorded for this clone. The CDR3 here is CASSYRAINEQYF. The CDR3, as DNA: TGTGCCAGCAGTTACAGGGCAATCAACGAGCAGTACTTC. V gene TRBV6-2 or TRBV6-3 combines with J gene TRBJ2-7, with D unclear. Per germline, CDR1 MNHEY and CDR2 SVGEGT. Trimming pared 2 bases from V and 5 bases from J, leaving 10 bases between. The CDR3 spans 13 residues.